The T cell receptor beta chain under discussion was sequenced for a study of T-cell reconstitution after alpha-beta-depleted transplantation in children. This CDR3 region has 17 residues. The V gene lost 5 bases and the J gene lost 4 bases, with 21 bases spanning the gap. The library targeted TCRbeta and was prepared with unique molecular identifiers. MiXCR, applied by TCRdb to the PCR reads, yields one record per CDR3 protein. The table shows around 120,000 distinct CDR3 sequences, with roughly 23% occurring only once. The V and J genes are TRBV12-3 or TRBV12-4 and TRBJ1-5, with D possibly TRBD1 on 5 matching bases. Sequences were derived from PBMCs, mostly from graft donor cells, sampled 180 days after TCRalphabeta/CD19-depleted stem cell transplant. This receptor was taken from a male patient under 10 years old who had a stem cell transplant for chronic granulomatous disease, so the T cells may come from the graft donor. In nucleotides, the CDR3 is TGTGCCAGCAGTCTCTTGCAGGGTTTCAAGGGTAATCAGCCCCAGCATTTT. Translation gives CASSLLQGFKGNQPQHF.